Below, 32 T cell receptor beta chains from the same sample are listed, as sequenced in a study of shared clonotypes between healthy human individuals. The protocol was immunoSEQ multiplex PCR, while the TCRdb copy is restricted to in-frame clones and leaves out a portion. The sample has 1,500,000 or so clones, roughly 96% seen once. Sequencing was carried out using naive CD4+ T cells sorted from blood. As to subset: CD45RA+ positively selected. These receptors came from a man between 25 and 39 years old in good health.

The chain employs TRBV25-1 and TRBJ2-7; 7 bases are shared with TRBD1. V lost 10 bases, J lost 4 bases, and 13 bases stayed unmatched. Looked up from germline, CDR1 is MGHDK and CDR2 is SYGVNS. This CDR3 spans 14 amino acids. CDR3 coding DNA: TGTGCCACCTCGGAGCTGGGACAGCAATACGAGCAGTACTTC. Translating it yields CATSELGQQYEQYF.

The chain has TRBV10-2 and TRBJ2-1; D not resolved. V lost 3 bases and J 4 bases, leaving 4 bases between the germline ends. The CDR3 totals 12 residues. Germline CDR1 reads WSHSY; CDR2 reads SAAADI. CDR3 DNA: TGCGCCAGCAGTGATGGATACAATGAGCAGTTCTTC. Translation: CASSDGYNEQFF.

The chain carries TRBV2 and TRBJ2-4; possibly TRBD1 for D (6 bases). This CDR3 region has 12 residues. V was trimmed by 5 bases and J by 12 bases, leaving 14 bases between them. Germline V gene data show CDR1 as SNHLY and CDR2 as FYNNEI. The CDR3 is CASSRRQVDQYF. In DNA, the CDR3 is TGTGCCAGCAGTCGTAGACAGGTTGATCAGTACTTC. The entire variable domain, with the rest obtained from reference TRBV2 and TRBJ2-4, is as follows: EPEVTQTPSHQVTQMGQEVILRCVPISNHLYFYWYRQILGQKVEFLVSFYNNEISEKSEIFDDQFSVERPDGSNFTLKIRSTKLEDSAMYFCASSRRQVDQYFGAGTRLSVL.

This chain joins TRBV21-1 and TRBJ2-2; the tabulated D call, TRBD2, remains unverified against the DNA. TRBV21-1 has pseudogene status. This CDR3 has 16 amino acids. The CDR3 nucleotides read TGTGCCAGCAGCTCCCTCAGAGCGGGCCGCACCGGGGAGCTGTTTTTT. As protein: CASSSLRAGRTGELFF.

J is TRBJ1-4 and V is TRBV18; D is unresolved. Germline values: CDR1 KGHSH, CDR2 LQKENI. The CDR3 is 13 residues long. V lost 5 bases to trimming and J lost 4 bases, with 8 bases between them. CDR3 residues: CASSGALNEKLFF. CDR3 coding DNA: TGTGCCAGCTCAGGAGCTCTTAATGAAAAACTGTTTTTT.

V usage is TRBV30 and J usage is TRBJ2-7; tentatively, D is TRBD1 (6 bases). Germline V gene sequence: CDR1 GTSNPN, CDR2 SVGIG (reference sequence). This CDR3 is built from 14 residues. Trimming shortened V by 3 bases and J by 4 bases, and 16 bases separated the two germline ends. CDR3 bases: TGTGCCTGGAGGGTTCGGGACACTTTATACGAGCAGTACTTC. This encodes CAWRVRDTLYEQYF.

This chain connects TRBV6-1 to TRBJ1-5; D perhaps matches TRBD1 (5 bases). Germline V lookup: CDR1 MNHNS, CDR2 SASEGT. This CDR3 region has 14 residues. The ends were cut back, 4 bases at V and 5 bases at J, with 12 bases in the middle. CDR3 nucleotides: TGTGCCAGCAGTGCTGGCAGGGCGTATCAGCCCCAGCATTTT. Protein product: CASSAGRAYQPQHF.

The J gene is TRBJ2-5, the V gene TRBV5-1; D assignment may be TRBD1 or TRBD2 (5 bases each). Trimming removed 6 bases at V and 0 bases at J, with 9 bases between. In germline, CDR1 is SGHRS, CDR2 YFSETQ. The CDR3 is made up of 13 amino acids. For the CDR3, the DNA is TGCGCCAGCATCGGGACGGACCAAGAGACCCAGTACTTC. This translates into CASIGTDQETQYF.

The CDR3: CASSLNGGVAGYTF. DNA of the CDR3: TGTGCCAGCAGTTTAAACGGGGGCGTTGCGGGCTACACCTTC. The gene calls are TRBV28 and TRBJ1-2; D perhaps matches TRBD1 (6 bases). Germline CDR1 and CDR2: MDHEN and SYDVKM. This CDR3 contains 14 residues. V was shortened by 2 bases and J by 8 bases, with 15 bases between the two germline ends.

The chain combines TRBV14 with TRBJ2-1; D unclear. Germline CDR1 is SGHDN and CDR2 is FVKESK. CDR3 length equals 15 residues. Trimming left V 0 bases short and J 9 bases short, with 15 bases between. CDR3 in amino acids: CASSQDLLPPSEQFF. In DNA, the CDR3 is TGTGCCAGCAGCCAAGATCTGCTCCCCCCCAGTGAGCAGTTCTTC.

This chain connects TRBV18 to TRBJ1-2; D may be TRBD1 (5 bases). Germline loops: CDR1 KGHSH, CDR2 LQKENI. The ends were cut back, 2 bases at V and 2 bases at J, with 21 bases in the middle. The CDR3 runs to 18 residues. CDR3 DNA sequence: TGTGCCAGCTCACCAAAAGTTCTGGCAGGGCGGTCCAACTATGGCTACACCTTC. It encodes CASSPKVLAGRSNYGYTF. The full variable domain, completed using reference TRBV18 and TRBJ1-2, is NAGVMQNPRHLVRRRGQEARLRCSPMKGHSHVYWYRQLPEEGLKFMVYLQKENIIDESGMPKERFSAEFPKEGPSILRIQQVVRGDSAAYFCASSPKVLAGRSNYGYTFGSGTRLTVV.

This chain uses TRBV5-5 with TRBJ2-5, with D possibly called TRBD1 or TRBD2 (6 bases each). Deletions cut 4 bases from V and 4 bases from J, with 26 bases between. The CDR3 covers 18 residues. CDR1 is SGHKS, CDR2 YYEKEE, per germline (reference sequence). The CDR3 sequence is CASSILQGGTVLLETQYF. CDR3 bases: TGTGCCAGCAGCATATTACAGGGAGGTACTGTCCTGTTAGAGACCCAGTACTTC.

The J gene is TRBJ2-2, the V gene TRBV10-2; 7 bases fit TRBD1. Losses at the gene ends were 6 bases for V and 6 bases for J; bases not matched to a gene: 10. This CDR3 is built from 15 residues. Germline V lookup: CDR1 WSHSY, CDR2 SAAADI. CDR3 nucleotide sequence: TGCGCCAGCAGCCTCACCCGAGACAGGGCCGGGGAGCTGTTTTTT. This translates into CASSLTRDRAGELFF.

The chain employs TRBV6-6 and TRBJ2-7; weak D call: TRBD1 (5 bases). The V gene's germline CDR1 is MNHNY and CDR2 SVGAGI (reference sequence). V was pared by 10 bases and J by 4 bases, with 20 bases between. The CDR3 is made up of 14 amino acids. CDR3 in amino acids: CATTGRAASYEQYF. DNA for the CDR3: TGTGCCACCACGGGCAGGGCGGCTTCGTACGAGCAGTACTTC.

The rearrangement links TRBV9 to TRBJ2-1; D not certain. The CDR3 extends over 12 amino acids. CDR1 is SGDLS and CDR2 is YYNGEE in the germline V gene. The V gene lost 0 bases and the J gene lost 11 bases, with 9 bases spanning the gap. The CDR3 DNA follows: TGTGCCAGCAGCGTAGAAGGACCACAGCAGTTCTTC. The encoded protein is CASSVEGPQQFF.

This clone was counted a single time. The chain is built from TRBV5-6 and TRBJ1-1; D is perhaps TRBD1 (6 bases). This CDR3 has 15 amino acids. V was trimmed by 5 bases and J by 6 bases, leaving 20 bases between them. Germline CDR1 SGHDT, CDR2 YYEEEE. The CDR3 coding sequence is TGTGCCAGCAGGGGGGCAGGGGTGCCTCTAGCTGAAGCTTTCTTT. It codes for CASRGAGVPLAEAFF.

The chain combines TRBV5-1 with TRBJ2-2, with 8 bases identical to TRBD1. This CDR3 is built from 15 residues. Germline loops: CDR1 SGHRS, CDR2 YFSETQ. The V segment lost 6 bases and the J segment 6 bases; nucleotides outside the gene matches: 10. CDR3 amino acids: CASIKGTGSSGELFF. Here the CDR3 DNA reads TGCGCCAGCATTAAAGGGACAGGTAGCTCCGGGGAGCTGTTTTTT.

In regard to this clone: The sample carries other DNA sequences with the same CDR3. The chain is built from TRBV27 and TRBJ2-7; D is tentatively TRBD1 or TRBD2 (5 bases each). CDR1 is MNHEY, CDR2 SMNVEV, per germline (reference sequence). V gave up 5 bases and J gave up 2 bases, with 10 bases separating them. The CDR3 runs 13 residues. Here the CDR3 DNA reads TGTGCCAGCAGTCTCCGGGGCCCCTACGAGCAGTACTTC. This gives the protein CASSLRGPYEQYF.

V gene TRBV5-5 combines with J gene TRBJ2-5; D unresolved. Between the trimmed V and J ends, which lost 1 base and 7 bases, there was a span of 14 bases. This CDR3 spans 14 amino acids. Looked up from germline, CDR1 is SGHKS and CDR2 is YYEKEE (reference sequence). The CDR3 protein is CASSLPGPTVTQYF. As DNA, the CDR3 is TGTGCCAGCAGCTTGCCCGGCCCCACGGTGACCCAGTACTTC.

This chain uses TRBV27 with TRBJ2-4; D perhaps matches TRBD1 (5 bases). CDR3 length: 13 residues. Trimming pared 5 bases from V and 7 bases from J, leaving 12 bases between. CDR1 and CDR2 from the germline V gene are MNHEY and SMNVEV (reference sequence). The CDR3 nucleotides are TGTGCCAGCAGTACGGCAGGGCTGAACATTCAGTACTTC. This encodes CASSTAGLNIQYF.

The V call is TRBV5-1, the J call TRBJ1-2; a weak D match, TRBD1 (5 bases). CDR1 and CDR2 (germline): SGHRS, YFSETQ. The CDR3 loop spans 14 amino acids. Trimming stripped 4 bases from V and 7 bases from J, with 17 bases between. The CDR3 DNA is TGCGCCAGCAGCGCCGCCGGGACCGCGCGTGGCTACACCTTC. Encoded protein: CASSAAGTARGYTF.

The chain carries TRBV5-4 and TRBJ2-5; TRBD1 or TRBD2 may be the D gene (5 bases each). Near its end, the DNA agrees better with TRBJ2-7, so the J call may be wrong. From germline, CDR1 is SGHNT and CDR2 YYREEE (reference sequence). CDR3 length equals 14 residues. The CDR3 bases are TGTGCCAGCAGCTCGCCGGGACCGATCTACGAGCAGTACTTC. This gives the protein CASSSPGPIYEQYF.

The CDR3 region has the DNA TGTGCCAGCAGTTTTACCTTCGACAGTCCGGGGGACTATGGCTACACCTTC. This gives the protein CASSFTFDSPGDYGYTF. V is TRBV28 and J is TRBJ1-2, with a possible D match to TRBD1 (5 bases). The CDR3 sequence is 17 residues long. Germline CDR1 reads MDHEN; CDR2 reads SYDVKM. V was cut by 3 bases and J by 3 bases, with 20 bases left in between.

The chain combines TRBV14 with TRBJ2-7; 7 bases are a match to TRBD2. This CDR3 contains 13 residues. V trimming: 5 bases; J trimming: 9 bases; junction bases outside the gene matches: 10. Germline V CDR1 and CDR2: SGHDN, FVKESK. The CDR3: CASSGGLETGQYF. DNA of the CDR3: TGTGCCAGCAGCGGCGGACTAGAGACGGGGCAGTACTTC.

The chain is built from TRBV5-6 and TRBJ2-3, with 10 bases fitting TRBD2. The CDR3 runs 15 residues. Looked up from germline, CDR1 is SGHDT and CDR2 is YYEEEE. The V gene end was trimmed by 2 bases and the J gene end by 6 bases; junction bases not matched to a gene: 6. Here the CDR3 reads CASSFRLAGADTQYF. The CDR3 nucleotides are TGTGCCAGCAGCTTTCGTCTAGCGGGAGCGGATACGCAGTATTTT.

The chain employs TRBV7-2 and TRBJ1-2; tentative D call: TRBD1 (6 bases). The germline CDR1 and CDR2 sequences are SGHTA and FQGNSA. V was shortened by 7 bases and J by 5 bases, with 23 bases between the two germline ends. CDR3 length: 16 amino acids. The CDR3 protein is CASTSFGGPPGYGYTF. The DNA for the CDR3 is TGTGCCAGCACCTCGTTTGGGGGGCCACCCGGATATGGCTACACCTTC. Complete variable domain (other parts from reference TRBV7-2 and TRBJ1-2): GAGVSQSPSNKVTEKGKDVELRCDPISGHTALYWYRQSLGQGLEFLIYFQGNSAPDKSGLPSDRFSAERTGGSVSTLTIQRTQQEDSAVYLCASTSFGGPPGYGYTFGSGTRLTVV.

In regard to this clone: At the DNA level, this CDR3 is encoded by other sequences in the same sample as well. This chain joins TRBV18 and TRBJ2-7; D gene ambiguous. V lost 0 bases, J lost 1 base, and 7 bases lay in between. Germline V gene lookup returns CDR1 KGHSH and CDR2 LQKENI. CDR3 length: 14 amino acids. As DNA, the CDR3 is TGTGCCAGCTCACCACCGTCCCTTTCCTACGAGCAGTACTTC. Translated, it gives CASSPPSLSYEQYF.

This sequence joins TRBV28 and TRBJ2-2; D is perhaps TRBD1 (5 bases). Trimming removed 4 bases at V and 6 bases at J, with 12 bases between. The CDR3 length is 14 residues. Germline V gene sequence: CDR1 MDHEN, CDR2 SYDVKM. The CDR3 loop is CASSWGVGAGELFF. The CDR3 bases are TGTGCCAGCAGTTGGGGCGTGGGCGCCGGGGAGCTGTTTTTT. Drawing the rest from reference TRBV28 and TRBJ2-2, the complete variable domain is DVKVTQSSRYLVKRTGEKVFLECVQDMDHENMFWYRQDPGLGLRLIYFSYDVKMKEKGDIPEGYSVSREKKERFSLILESASTNQTSMYLCASSWGVGAGELFFGEGSRLTVL.

The V call is TRBV23-1, the J call TRBJ1-5; D might be TRBD1 (5 bases). TRBV23-1 is given ORF status, its function remaining uncertain. The CDR3 sequence is 18 residues long. Trimming shortened V by 4 bases and J by 3 bases, and 22 bases separated the two germline ends. CDR3 sequence: CASSLTGLALILNQPQHF. CDR3 DNA: TGCGCCAGCAGTCTCACGGGACTCGCCCTAATTCTCAATCAGCCCCAGCATTTT.

CDR3 sequence reads: CASSLGLGIDNEQFF. The CDR3 bases are TGTGCCAGCAGCTTAGGACTAGGGATCGACAATGAGCAGTTCTTC. The rearrangement links TRBV5-4 to TRBJ2-1; TRBD2 matches at 7 bases. After removal of 2 bases from V and 5 bases from J, the junction contained 7 bases not matched to a gene. CDR1 SGHNT and CDR2 YYREEE come from the germline V gene (reference sequence). This CDR3 spans 15 amino acids. Using reference TRBV5-4 and TRBJ2-1 for the parts outside the CDR3, the full variable domain is ETGVTQSPTHLIKTRGQQVTLRCSSQSGHNTVSWYQQALGQGPQFIFQYYREEENGRGNFPPRFSGLQFPNYSSELNVNALELDDSALYLCASSLGLGIDNEQFFGPGTRLTVL.

V usage is TRBV25-1 and J usage is TRBJ2-1; possible D gene TRBD2, 5 bases. The ends were cut back, 4 bases at V and 13 bases at J, with 8 bases in the middle. The CDR3 has 10 residues. Germline V gene data show CDR1 as MGHDK and CDR2 as SYGVNS. This CDR3 reads CASSAGIQFF. The CDR3 bases are TGTGCCAGCAGTGCCGGGATACAGTTCTTC. The entire variable domain, with the rest obtained from reference TRBV25-1 and TRBJ2-1, is as follows: EADIYQTPRYLVIGTGKKITLECSQTMGHDKMYWYQQDPGMELHLIHYSYGVNSTEKGDLSSESTVSRIRTEHFPLTLESARPSHTSQYLCASSAGIQFFGPGTRLTVL.

The CDR3, as DNA: TGTGCCAGCAGCTTTCGGCTAGCGGGAGGAGAGACCCAGTACTTC. Protein product: CASSFRLAGGETQYF. V gene TRBV5-4 combines with J gene TRBJ2-5, with 11 bases aligning to TRBD2. Germline V CDR1 and CDR2: SGHNT, YYREEE (reference sequence). This CDR3 region has 15 residues. The V segment lost 2 bases and the J segment 4 bases; nucleotides outside the gene matches: 4.